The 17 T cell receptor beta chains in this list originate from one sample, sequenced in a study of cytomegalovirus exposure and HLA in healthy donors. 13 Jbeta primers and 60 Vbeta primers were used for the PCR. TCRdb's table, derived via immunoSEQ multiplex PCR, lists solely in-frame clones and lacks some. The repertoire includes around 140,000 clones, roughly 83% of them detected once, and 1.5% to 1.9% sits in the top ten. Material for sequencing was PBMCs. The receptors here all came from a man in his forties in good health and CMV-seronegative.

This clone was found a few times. The CDR3 nucleotides read TGCGCCAGCAGCCCGGACCGGGACAGGGGGCAGGAGACCCAGTACTTC. It specifies CASSPDRDRGQETQYF. This chain joins TRBV4-3 and TRBJ2-5; 12 bases fit TRBD1. This CDR3 spans 16 amino acids. After removal of 4 bases from V and 5 bases from J, the junction contained 8 bases not matched to a gene. Germline CDR1 and CDR2: LGHNA and YSLEER.

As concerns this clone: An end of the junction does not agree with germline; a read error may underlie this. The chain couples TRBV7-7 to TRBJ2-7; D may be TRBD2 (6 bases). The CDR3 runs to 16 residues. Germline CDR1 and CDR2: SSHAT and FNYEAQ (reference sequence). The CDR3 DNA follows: TGTGCTAGCAGCTTAAGGGAGGTCCGGGGGTCCTACGAGCAGTACTTC. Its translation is CASSLREVRGSYEQYF.

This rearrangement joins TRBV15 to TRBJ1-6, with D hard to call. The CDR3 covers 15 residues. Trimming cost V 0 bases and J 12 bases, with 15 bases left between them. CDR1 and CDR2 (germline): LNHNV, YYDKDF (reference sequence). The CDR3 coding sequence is TGTGCCACCAGCAGAGATGGCGCTTCGGGATTACCCCTCCACTTT. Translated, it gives CATSRDGASGLPLHF.

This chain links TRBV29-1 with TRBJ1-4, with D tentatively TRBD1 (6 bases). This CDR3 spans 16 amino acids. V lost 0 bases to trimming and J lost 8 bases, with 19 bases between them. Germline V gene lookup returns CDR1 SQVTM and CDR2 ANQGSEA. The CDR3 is CSVEEWGAQGGEKLFF. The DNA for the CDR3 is TGCAGCGTTGAAGAATGGGGAGCACAGGGTGGAGAAAAACTGTTTTTT.

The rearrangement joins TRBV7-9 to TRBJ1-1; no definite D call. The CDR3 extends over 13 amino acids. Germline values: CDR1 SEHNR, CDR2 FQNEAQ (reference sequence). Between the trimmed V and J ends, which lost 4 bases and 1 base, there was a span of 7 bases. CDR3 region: CASSSPGNTEAFF. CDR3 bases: TGTGCCAGCAGCTCCCCCGGGAACACTGAAGCTTTCTTT.

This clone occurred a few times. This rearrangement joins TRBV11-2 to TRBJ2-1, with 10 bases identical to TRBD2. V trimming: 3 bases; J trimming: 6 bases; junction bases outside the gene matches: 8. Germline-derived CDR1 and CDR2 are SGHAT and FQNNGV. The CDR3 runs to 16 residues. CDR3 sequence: CASSFLAGGVANEQFF. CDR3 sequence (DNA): TGTGCCAGCAGCTTCTTAGCGGGAGGAGTTGCCAATGAGCAGTTCTTC.

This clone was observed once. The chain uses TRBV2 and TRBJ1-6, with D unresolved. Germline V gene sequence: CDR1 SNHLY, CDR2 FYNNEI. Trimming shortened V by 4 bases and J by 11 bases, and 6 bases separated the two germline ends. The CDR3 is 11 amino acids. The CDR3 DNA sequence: TGTGCCAGCAGTGGATCGGCACCCCTCCACTTT. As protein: CASSGSAPLHF.

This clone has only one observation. CDR3 nucleotide sequence: TGTGCCAGCAGCCCTCCCGGGTTAACGCTCTATGGCTACACCTTC. Amino acids: CASSPPGLTLYGYTF. The V gene is TRBV7-2, the J gene TRBJ1-2; D gene ambiguous. This CDR3 spans 15 amino acids. Trimming shortened V by 5 bases and J by 4 bases, and 17 bases separated the two germline ends. The germline CDR1 and CDR2 sequences are SGHTA and FQGNSA.

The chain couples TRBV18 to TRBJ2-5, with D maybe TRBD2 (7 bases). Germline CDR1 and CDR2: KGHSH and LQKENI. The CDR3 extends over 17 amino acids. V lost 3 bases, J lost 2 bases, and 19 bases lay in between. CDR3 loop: CASSPELGGRTQETQYF. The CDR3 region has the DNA TGTGCCAGCTCACCGGAATTGGGGGGGCGCACGCAAGAGACCCAGTACTTC. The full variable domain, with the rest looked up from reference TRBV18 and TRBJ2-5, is NAGVMQNPRHLVRRRGQEARLRCSPMKGHSHVYWYRQLPEEGLKFMVYLQKENIIDESGMPKERFSAEFPKEGPSILRIQQVVRGDSAAYFCASSPELGGRTQETQYFGPGTRLLVL.

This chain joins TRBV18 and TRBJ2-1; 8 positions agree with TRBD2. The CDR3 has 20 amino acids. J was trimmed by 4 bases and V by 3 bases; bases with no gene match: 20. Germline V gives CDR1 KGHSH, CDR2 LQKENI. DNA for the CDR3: TGTGCCAGCTCACCCCTGCGCAGGGAGAGCGGGAGTGCCATTTACAATGAGCAGTTCTTC. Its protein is CASSPLRRESGSAIYNEQFF.

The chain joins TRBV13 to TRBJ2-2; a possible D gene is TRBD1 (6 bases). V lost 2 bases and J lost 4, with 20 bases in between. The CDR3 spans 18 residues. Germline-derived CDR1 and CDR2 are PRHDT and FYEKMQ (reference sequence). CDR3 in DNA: TGTGCCAGCAGCTTAACCGGGACACCCTTCGTTGGCACCGGGGAGCTGTTTTTT. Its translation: CASSLTGTPFVGTGELFF.

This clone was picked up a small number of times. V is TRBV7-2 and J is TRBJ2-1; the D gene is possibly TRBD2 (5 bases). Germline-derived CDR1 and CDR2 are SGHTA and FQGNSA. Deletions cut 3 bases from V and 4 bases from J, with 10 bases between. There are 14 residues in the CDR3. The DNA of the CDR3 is TGTGCCAGCAGCTTGATGGAGGTATACAATGAGCAGTTCTTC. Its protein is CASSLMEVYNEQFF. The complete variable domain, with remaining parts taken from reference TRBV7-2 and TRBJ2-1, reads GAGVSQSPSNKVTEKGKDVELRCDPISGHTALYWYRQSLGQGLEFLIYFQGNSAPDKSGLPSDRFSAERTGGSVSTLTIQRTQQEDSAVYLCASSLMEVYNEQFFGPGTRLTVL.

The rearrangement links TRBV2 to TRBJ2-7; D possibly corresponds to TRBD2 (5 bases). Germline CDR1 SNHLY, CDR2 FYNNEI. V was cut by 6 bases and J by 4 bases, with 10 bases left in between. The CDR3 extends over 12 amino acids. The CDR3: CASRTNKYEQYF. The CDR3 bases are TGTGCCAGCAGGACTAACAAGTACGAGCAGTACTTC.

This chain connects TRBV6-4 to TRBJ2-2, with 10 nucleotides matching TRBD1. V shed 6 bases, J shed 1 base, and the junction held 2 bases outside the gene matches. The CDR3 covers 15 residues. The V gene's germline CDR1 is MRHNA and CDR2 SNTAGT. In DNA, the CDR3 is TGTGCCAGCAGGAGGGACAGGGGGAACACCGGGGAGCTGTTTTTT. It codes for CASRRDRGNTGELFF.

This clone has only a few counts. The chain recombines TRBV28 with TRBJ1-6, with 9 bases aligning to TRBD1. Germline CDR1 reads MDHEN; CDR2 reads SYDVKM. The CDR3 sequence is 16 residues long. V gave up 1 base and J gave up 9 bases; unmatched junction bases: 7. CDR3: CASSLLQGALGSPLHF. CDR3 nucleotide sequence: TGTGCCAGCAGTTTATTACAGGGGGCGCTAGGTTCACCCCTCCACTTT.

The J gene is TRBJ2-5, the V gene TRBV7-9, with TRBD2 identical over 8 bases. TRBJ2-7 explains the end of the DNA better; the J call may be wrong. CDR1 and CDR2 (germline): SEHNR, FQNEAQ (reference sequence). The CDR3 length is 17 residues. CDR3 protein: CASSPPGPTSGNYEQYF. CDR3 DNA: TGTGCCAGCAGCCCCCCAGGGCCCACTAGCGGAAACTACGAGCAGTACTTC.

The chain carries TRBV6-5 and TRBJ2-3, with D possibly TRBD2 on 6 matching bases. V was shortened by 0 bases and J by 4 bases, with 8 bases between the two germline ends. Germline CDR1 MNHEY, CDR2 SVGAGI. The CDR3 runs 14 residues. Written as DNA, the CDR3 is TGTGCCAGCAGTTACTCTGGGGGGTCAGATACGCAGTATTTT. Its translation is CASSYSGGSDTQYF.